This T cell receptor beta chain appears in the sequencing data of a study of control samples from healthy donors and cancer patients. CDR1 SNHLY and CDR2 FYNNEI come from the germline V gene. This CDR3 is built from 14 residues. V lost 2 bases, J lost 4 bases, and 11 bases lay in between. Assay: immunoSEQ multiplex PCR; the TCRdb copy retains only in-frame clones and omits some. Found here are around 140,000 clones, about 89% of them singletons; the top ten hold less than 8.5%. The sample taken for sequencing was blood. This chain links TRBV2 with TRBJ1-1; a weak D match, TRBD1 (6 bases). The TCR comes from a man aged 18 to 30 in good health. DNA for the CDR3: TGTGCCAGCAGTGAATGGGGGGACACCACTGAAGCTTTCTTT. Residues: CASSEWGDTTEAFF. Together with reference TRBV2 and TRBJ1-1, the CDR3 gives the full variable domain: EPEVTQTPSHQVTQMGQEVILRCVPISNHLYFYWYRQILGQKVEFLVSFYNNEISEKSEIFDDQFSVERPDGSNFTLKIRSTKLEDSAMYFCASSEWGDTTEAFFGQGTRLTVV.